This T cell receptor beta chain comes out of a study of cytomegalovirus exposure and HLA in healthy donors. Study-level results: It was reported that the classifier diagnosed cytomegalovirus status with high specificity and sensitivity in both the original and validation cohorts. For most TCR beta V segments, an earlier analysis put the productive rate at about 87% or about 30% of the time. The authors listed around 150 TCR beta chains as cytomegalovirus-associated.

In the PCR, 60 Vbeta and 13 Jbeta primers were used. Data came from immunoSEQ multiplex PCR; TCRdb stores just in-frame clones and leaves some out. The table records around 140,000 clones, less than 85% of them present only once. The CDR3 is 15 amino acids. The J segment lost 1 base and the V segment lost 3 bases, leaving 3 bases of the junction unmatched. Germline CDR1 SGHRS, CDR2 YFSETQ. This clone was recorded only once. As yet, its antigen is unknown. V usage is TRBV5-1 and J usage is TRBJ2-5, with 10 nucleotides matching TRBD2. Sequencing was performed on PBMCs. This TCR was recovered from a man in his forties in good health and CMV-seronegative. The chain's CDR3 is CASSWRTSGQETQYF. For the CDR3, the DNA is TGCGCCAGCAGCTGGAGGACTAGCGGCCAAGAGACCCAGTACTTC.